Presented here are 32 T cell receptor beta chains from one specimen sequenced in a study of cytomegalovirus exposure and HLA in healthy donors. Clones were sequenced by immunoSEQ multiplex PCR, and TCRdb holds only the in-frame ones, with some missing. The sample has roughly 250,000 clones; 70% to 90% are singletons. Sequencing was done on a sample of PBMCs. The origin of the receptors is a woman aged 25 to 39 in good health and CMV-seropositive.

The sample holds a few counts of this clone. The chain combines TRBV7-8 with TRBJ2-7, with 9 positions matching TRBD1. The CDR3 runs 13 residues. The trim removed 5 bases at V and 3 bases at J, leaving 2 bases unmatched. Germline CDR1 and CDR2: SGHVS and FQNEAQ. This CDR3 reads CASSLDRGYEQYF. CDR3 DNA: TGTGCCAGCAGCCTGGACAGGGGCTACGAGCAGTACTTC.

J is TRBJ2-1 and V is TRBV7-8; weak D call: TRBD2 (6 bases). Trimming shortened V by 1 base and J by 8 bases, and 18 bases separated the two germline ends. Germline V gene lookup returns CDR1 SGHVS and CDR2 FQNEAQ. The CDR3 has 16 residues. Here the CDR3 DNA reads TGTGCCAGCAGCTTAGGCCGGGCTCATGGGGACTATGAGCAGTTCTTC. Encoded protein: CASSLGRAHGDYEQFF.

The V and J genes are TRBV28 and TRBJ1-1, with D possibly being TRBD1 (6 bases). CDR1 and CDR2 (germline): MDHEN, SYDVKM. The V gene lost 1 base and the J gene lost 5 bases, with 14 bases spanning the gap. The CDR3 length is 15 residues. The chain's CDR3 is CASSLFGGRRTEAFF. The CDR3 DNA reads as TGTGCCAGCAGTTTATTCGGGGGGCGGAGGACTGAAGCTTTCTTT.

The chain uses TRBV15 and TRBJ2-1, with 12 positions matching TRBD2. The CDR3 sequence is 18 residues long. Per the germline V gene, CDR1 is LNHNV and CDR2 is YYDKDF (reference sequence). The ends lost 1 base at V and 3 bases at J; junction bases unmatched: 7. The CDR3 coding sequence is TGTGCCACCAGCAGAGGACTAGCGGGAGTCGGGGTCTACAATGAGCAGTTCTTC. This sequence encodes CATSRGLAGVGVYNEQFF.

The chain is built from TRBV25-1 and TRBJ2-3, with D perhaps matching TRBD2 (6 bases). V shed 1 base and J shed 4 bases, with 15 bases lying between them. The germline CDR1 and CDR2 sequences are MGHDK and SYGVNS. This CDR3 is built from 16 residues. The CDR3 loop reads CASSEFGGGSPDTQYF. The CDR3 DNA is TGTGCCAGCAGTGAATTTGGTGGAGGGAGCCCAGATACGCAGTATTTT.

The count of this clone is one. V is TRBV9 and J is TRBJ2-5, with D unclear. V gave up 0 bases and J gave up 1 base, with 4 bases separating them. CDR1 SGDLS and CDR2 YYNGEE come from the germline V gene. The CDR3 sequence is 13 residues long. The CDR3 region is CASSVDSQETQYF. CDR3 in DNA: TGTGCCAGCAGCGTAGACAGCCAAGAGACCCAGTACTTC.

V is TRBV11-3 and J is TRBJ2-7; a possible D gene is TRBD2 (5 bases). The CDR3 has 12 amino acids. Trimming stripped 4 bases from V and 7 bases from J, with 11 bases between. Germline CDR1 and CDR2: SGHNT and YENEEA. The CDR3 sequence: CASSSRRGEQYF. DNA of the CDR3: TGTGCCAGCAGCTCCCGCCGGGGAGAGCAGTACTTC.

The chain has TRBV5-1 and TRBJ2-1; 7 nucleotides align to TRBD1. The V segment lost 4 bases and the J segment 2 bases; nucleotides outside the gene matches: 6. Germline V gene lookup returns CDR1 SGHRS and CDR2 YFSETQ. The CDR3 length is 15 residues. CDR3 sequence reads: CASSNGQETYNEQFF. DNA of the CDR3: TGCGCCAGCAGCAACGGACAGGAAACCTACAATGAGCAGTTCTTC.

The CDR3: CASSKYRQEDYEQYF. The DNA for the CDR3 is TGTGCCAGCAGCAAATATCGTCAGGAAGACTACGAGCAGTACTTC. This chain uses TRBV21-1 with TRBJ2-7; whether TRBD1, the table's D call, matches the DNA was not checked. TRBV21-1 is a known pseudogene. The CDR3 contains 15 residues.

This clone appeared once. The rearrangement links TRBV6-5 to TRBJ2-2; 7 nucleotides agree with TRBD1. CDR3 length: 16 residues. The trim removed 2 bases at V and 3 bases at J, leaving 6 bases unmatched. Per the germline V gene, CDR1 is MNHEY and CDR2 is SVGAGI. This CDR3 is CASSYKTGTYTGELFF. Written as DNA, the CDR3 is TGTGCCAGCAGTTACAAGACAGGGACGTACACCGGGGAGCTGTTTTTT.

About this clone: Other nucleotide sequences from this sample produce the same CDR3. V is TRBV27 and J is TRBJ2-1; D may be TRBD1 (6 bases). The CDR3 is 13 residues long. V lost 3 bases, J lost 8 bases, and 11 bases lay in between. Germline loops: CDR1 MNHEY, CDR2 SMNVEV (reference sequence). CDR3 sequence: CASSFTGFDEQFF. The CDR3 nucleotides are TGTGCCAGCAGTTTCACAGGGTTCGATGAGCAGTTCTTC.

This chain joins TRBV6-1 and TRBJ1-2; TRBD1 might be the D (5 bases). The V end lost 2 bases, the J end lost 2 bases, and 12 bases lay between the germline ends. Germline CDR1 MNHNS, CDR2 SASEGT. This CDR3 has 15 amino acids. The CDR3 reads CASSELSQGNYGYTF. The CDR3 DNA follows: TGTGCCAGCAGTGAATTGAGTCAGGGAAACTATGGCTACACCTTC.

V is TRBV5-4 and J is TRBJ2-3; TRBD1 matches 7 bases. Trimming took 3 bases from V and 0 from J; bases not matched to a gene: 7. CDR3 length equals 16 residues. Looked up from germline, CDR1 is SGHNT and CDR2 is YYREEE (reference sequence). CDR3 loop: CASSSGQVRSTDTQYF. The CDR3 DNA is TGTGCCAGCAGCTCCGGACAGGTCCGGAGCACAGATACGCAGTATTTT.

The rearrangement joins TRBV29-1 to TRBJ1-2, with 9 bases identical to TRBD1. The CDR3 loop spans 12 amino acids. CDR1 and CDR2 from the germline V gene are SQVTM and ANQGSEA. V lost 7 bases, J lost 10 bases, and 10 bases stayed unmatched. CDR3 nucleotides: TGCAGCGCAGAGCCGGGACAGGGTGTCTACACCTTC. The encoded protein is CSAEPGQGVYTF.

This clone was seen more than once but under ten times. The chain carries TRBV30 and TRBJ2-7; TRBD2 matches at 7 bases. There are 17 residues in the CDR3. V was pared by 1 base and J by 3 bases, with 15 bases of the junction left unmatched. CDR1 GTSNPN and CDR2 SVGIG come from the germline V gene (reference sequence). The CDR3 reads CAWSGPLSGREIYEQYF. The CDR3 nucleotides read TGTGCCTGGAGTGGGCCCCTAAGTGGGCGGGAGATCTACGAGCAGTACTTC.

The V gene is TRBV7-2, the J gene TRBJ1-3, with 7 bases lining up with TRBD1. This CDR3 spans 16 amino acids. Germline V gene data show CDR1 as SGHTA and CDR2 as FQGNSA. V lost 1 base, J lost 3 bases, and 6 bases stayed unmatched. The CDR3 region is CASSLEGAYRGNTIYF. The CDR3 DNA sequence: TGTGCCAGCAGCTTAGAGGGGGCCTACCGTGGAAACACCATATATTTT.

The chain recombines TRBV5-1 with TRBJ2-3; 8 bases are a match to TRBD2. The CDR3 sequence is 16 residues long. Trimming took 0 bases from V and 5 from J; bases not matched to a gene: 8. CDR1 is SGHRS, CDR2 YFSETQ, per germline. CDR3 amino acids: CASSLVDSGSGDTQYF. CDR3 nucleotides: TGCGCCAGCAGCTTGGTGGACAGCGGGAGTGGAGATACGCAGTATTTT.

V usage is TRBV2 and J usage is TRBJ1-5, with D tentatively TRBD1 (6 bases). The CDR3 is made up of 13 amino acids. Trimming removed 6 bases from V and 4 bases from J, with 10 bases in between. Germline assignment: CDR1 SNHLY and CDR2 FYNNEI. As DNA, the CDR3 is TGTGCCAGCAGACCCACAGGGAATCAGCCCCAGCATTTT. Protein product: CASRPTGNQPQHF.

The chain has TRBV16 and TRBJ2-1, with 11 nucleotides matching TRBD2. CDR3 length: 16 residues. Germline lookup yields CDR1 KGHSY and CDR2 FQNENV. J lost 7 bases, V lost 1 base, and 6 bases had no gene match. In DNA, the CDR3 is TGTGCCAGCAGCCAATACCCGACTAGCGGGAAGAATGAGCAGTTCTTC. Its protein is CASSQYPTSGKNEQFF.

This clone was detected only a few times. This sequence joins TRBV7-3 and TRBJ1-2; D is perhaps TRBD1 (5 bases). Trimming cost V 3 bases and J 3 bases, with 14 bases left between them. The CDR3 totals 15 residues. Germline assignment: CDR1 SGHTA and CDR2 FQGTGA. The CDR3 DNA follows: TGTGCCAGCAGCTTGCGAACAGGTCTCGACTATGGCTACACCTTC. Amino acid sequence: CASSLRTGLDYGYTF.

The chain carries TRBV5-4 and TRBJ2-5; weak D call: TRBD1 (6 bases). The V end was cut by 3 bases, the J end by 2 bases, with 17 bases between. The CDR3 is 16 residues long. The germline gives CDR1 SGHNT, CDR2 YYREEE (reference sequence). CDR3 DNA: TGTGCCAGCAGCTCCGGGACACGGGTATCACAAGAGACCCAGTACTTC. This codes for CASSSGTRVSQETQYF.

The chain is built from TRBV27 and TRBJ2-7; D gene ambiguous. This CDR3 region has 15 residues. The V gene lost 3 bases and the J gene lost 0 bases, with 12 bases spanning the gap. Germline V gene lookup returns CDR1 MNHEY and CDR2 SMNVEV (reference sequence). Here the CDR3 reads CASSFIPANSYEQYF. CDR3 in DNA: TGTGCCAGCAGTTTTATTCCCGCTAACTCCTACGAGCAGTACTTC.

This clone has only a few counts. The chain links TRBV28 to TRBJ2-3; 14 bases line up with TRBD2. J was trimmed by 5 bases and V by 8 bases; bases with no gene match: 3. The CDR3 contains 14 residues. Germline V gives CDR1 MDHEN, CDR2 SYDVKM. In DNA form, the CDR3 reads TGTGCCAGCGGGACTAGCGGGAGTGAAGATACGCAGTATTTT. Amino acids: CASGTSGSEDTQYF.

The chain is built from TRBV15 and TRBJ2-1; 10 nucleotides agree with TRBD2. V lost 0 bases and J lost 4; bases outside the gene matches: 0. The CDR3 is made up of 15 amino acids. Germline assignment: CDR1 LNHNV and CDR2 YYDKDF (reference sequence). CDR3 loop: CATSREAGGYNEQFF. As DNA, the CDR3 is TGTGCCACCAGCAGAGAAGCGGGAGGGTACAATGAGCAGTTCTTC.

The chain has TRBV10-2 and TRBJ2-7, with TRBD2 identical over 8 bases. The CDR3 has 14 residues. Germline V gene lookup returns CDR1 WSHSY and CDR2 SAAADI. The ends lost 5 bases at V and 2 bases at J; junction bases unmatched: 5. The CDR3 sequence: CASSPLADTYEQYF. CDR3 nucleotide sequence: TGCGCCAGCAGTCCACTAGCGGACACCTACGAGCAGTACTTC.

V usage is TRBV19 and J usage is TRBJ2-7; no reliable D call. V was clipped by 4 bases and J by 5 bases, with 6 bases between them. Germline-derived CDR1 and CDR2 are LNHDA and SQIVND (reference sequence). This CDR3 has 11 residues. The CDR3 sequence is CASSTRNEQYF. DNA for the CDR3: TGTGCCAGTAGTACCCGTAACGAGCAGTACTTC.

The chain employs TRBV18 and TRBJ2-7; no clear D. V was trimmed by 3 bases and J by 8 bases, leaving 11 bases between them. Germline-derived CDR1 and CDR2 are KGHSH and LQKENI. The CDR3 totals 12 residues. The CDR3 nucleotides read TGTGCCAGCTCACCCGATTACCAGAAGCAGTACTTC. It codes for CASSPDYQKQYF.

The rearrangement uses TRBV5-1 and TRBJ1-1, with 9 bases that match TRBD1. With V trimmed by 5 bases and J by 5 bases, 7 bases remained unmatched. This CDR3 has 14 amino acids. Germline V gene sequence: CDR1 SGHRS, CDR2 YFSETQ. DNA of the CDR3: TGCGCCAGCAGAACTGGACAGGGGAGGACTGAAGCTTTCTTT. Encoded protein: CASRTGQGRTEAFF.

The chain employs TRBV28 and TRBJ2-7; D is possibly TRBD1 (5 bases). The CDR3 has 14 amino acids. CDR1 and CDR2 (germline): MDHEN, SYDVKM. The ends were cut back, 6 bases at V and 4 bases at J, with 16 bases in the middle. The CDR3 is CASSSTGLRYEQYF. The DNA of the CDR3 is TGTGCCAGCAGCTCAACAGGATTACGGTACGAGCAGTACTTC. Supplemented by reference TRBV28 and TRBJ2-7, the full variable domain reads DVKVTQSSRYLVKRTGEKVFLECVQDMDHENMFWYRQDPGLGLRLIYFSYDVKMKEKGDIPEGYSVSREKKERFSLILESASTNQTSMYLCASSSTGLRYEQYFGPGTRLTVT.

The rearrangement joins TRBV19 to TRBJ2-2; D is undetermined. Germline V gene lookup returns CDR1 LNHDA and CDR2 SQIVND (reference sequence). Trimming removed 0 bases from V and 5 bases from J, with 13 bases in between. There are 16 residues in the CDR3. CDR3 loop: CASSIDLAATTGELFF. The DNA of the CDR3 is TGTGCCAGTAGTATAGATCTCGCGGCCACTACCGGGGAGCTGTTTTTT.

The V and J genes are TRBV20-1 and TRBJ2-5, with no clear D. This CDR3 spans 11 amino acids. V shed 0 bases and J shed 7 bases, with 6 bases lying between them. Germline V gives CDR1 DFQATT, CDR2 SNEGSKA (reference sequence). The CDR3 DNA reads as TGCAGTGCTAGAGATCTAGGGACCCAGTACTTC. Translated, it gives CSARDLGTQYF.

This rearrangement joins TRBV14 to TRBJ1-3; D uncertain. CDR1 and CDR2 (germline): SGHDN, FVKESK. This CDR3 has 14 residues. V lost 7 bases to trimming and J lost 3 bases, with 13 bases between them. The CDR3: CASTKWADGNTIYF. The CDR3 DNA reads TGTGCCAGCACTAAGTGGGCAGATGGAAACACCATATATTTT.